The 2 T cell receptor beta chains in this list originate from one sample, sequenced in a study of cytomegalovirus exposure and HLA in healthy donors. Profiled with immunoSEQ multiplex PCR; TCRdb holds only in-frame clones, not every one. The sample includes about 350,000 clones, about nine tenths of them seen just once. Input material: PBMCs. These receptors all come from a woman in her 30s in good health and CMV-seropositive.

V gene TRBV9 combines with J gene TRBJ2-1; the match to TRBD2 covers 8 bases. Germline CDR1 SGDLS, CDR2 YYNGEE. The V segment lost 2 bases and the J segment 2 bases; nucleotides outside the gene matches: 3. This CDR3 has 15 residues. The CDR3 nucleotides are TGTGCCAGCAGCGTTAGCGGGGCCACCTACAATGAGCAGTTCTTC. Residues: CASSVSGATYNEQFF.

The chain is built from TRBV19 and TRBJ2-5; D is uncertain. V gave up 3 bases and J gave up 1 base, with 9 bases separating them. From germline, CDR1 is LNHDA and CDR2 SQIVND (reference sequence). CDR3 length equals 14 residues. The CDR3 spells CASSIQTAQETQYF. The CDR3 DNA reads TGTGCCAGTAGTATTCAAACGGCCCAAGAGACCCAGTACTTC. Variable domain in full (rest from reference TRBV19 and TRBJ2-5): DGGITQSPKYLFRKEGQNVTLSCEQNLNHDAMYWYRQDPGQGLRLIYYSQIVNDFQKGDIAEGYSVSREKKESFPLTVTSAQKNPTAFYLCASSIQTAQETQYFGPGTRLLVL.